The 19 T cell receptor beta chains below come from one sample, sequenced in a study of shared clonotypes between healthy human individuals. Using immunoSEQ multiplex PCR, the repertoire was profiled, and TCRdb retains in-frame clones only, with some absent. The data contain about 1 million clones, around 74% of them singletons. Sequencing used memory CD4+ T cells sorted from blood. Indicated subset: CD45RA-negative fraction. The receptor source for this set is a man younger than 30 in good health.

This clone was picked up many times. In DNA, the CDR3 is TGTGCCATCAGTGAAGGGGGACTCCTGGCTACTGAAGCTTTCTTT. Translating it yields CAISEGGLLATEAFF. The rearrangement uses TRBV10-3 and TRBJ1-1, with D possibly matching TRBD1 (6 bases). There are 15 residues in the CDR3. Germline V gene lookup returns CDR1 ENHRY and CDR2 SYGVKD. Trimming removed 3 bases at V and 5 bases at J, with 16 bases between.

The gene calls are TRBV19 and TRBJ1-4; D unclear. V dropped 2 bases and J dropped 8 bases, with 12 bases sitting between them. CDR3 length: 14 amino acids. Germline values: CDR1 LNHDA, CDR2 SQIVND (reference sequence). The CDR3 loop is CASSIFGYGEKLFF. In DNA, the CDR3 is TGTGCCAGTAGTATATTCGGTTACGGCGAAAAACTGTTTTTT.

The chain carries TRBV15 and TRBJ2-7, with 13 nucleotides matching TRBD2. Germline lookup yields CDR1 LNHNV and CDR2 YYDKDF (reference sequence). The CDR3 is 13 residues long. Trimming took 9 bases from V and 6 from J; bases not matched to a gene: 5. In nucleotides, the CDR3 is TGTGCCACTAGGACTAGCGGGAGTTCCGAGCAGTACTTC. Its protein is CATRTSGSSEQYF. Combining the CDR3 with reference TRBV15 and TRBJ2-7 gives the whole variable domain DAMVIQNPRYQVTQFGKPVTLSCSQTLNHNVMYWYQQKSSQAPKLLFHYYDKDFNNEADTPDNFQSRRPNTSFCFLDIRSPGLGDTAMYLCATRTSGSSEQYFGPGTRLTVT.

This chain links TRBV28 with TRBJ1-5; D not resolved. The CDR3 is 15 amino acids. The ends were cut back, 4 bases at V and 5 bases at J, with 15 bases in the middle. CDR1 MDHEN and CDR2 SYDVKM come from the germline V gene. CDR3 amino acids: CASSSPEGWDQPQHF. The CDR3 bases are TGTGCCAGCAGTTCCCCCGAGGGATGGGATCAGCCCCAGCATTTT.

This clone occurred many times. The rearrangement uses TRBV10-2 and TRBJ2-5, with TRBD2 matching over 11 bases. CDR3 length: 15 residues. CDR1 and CDR2 from the germline V gene are WSHSY and SAAADI. J lost 5 bases, V lost 7 bases, and 9 bases had no gene match. The CDR3 region is CASTRTSGLLETQYF. The CDR3 nucleotides are TGCGCCAGCACGAGGACTAGCGGGCTCCTCGAGACCCAGTACTTC.

The rearrangement joins TRBV5-5 to TRBJ1-5; a possible D gene is TRBD1 (5 bases). CDR3 length: 14 amino acids. Germline V gene sequence: CDR1 SGHKS, CDR2 YYEKEE (reference sequence). V dropped 0 bases and J dropped 7 bases, with 11 bases sitting between them. The CDR3 here is CASSLEGTKQPQHF. CDR3 DNA sequence: TGTGCCAGCAGCTTGGAAGGGACGAAGCAGCCCCAGCATTTT.

Written as DNA, the CDR3 is TGTGCCAGCAGTATCACGGACACAGATACGCAGTATTTT. Amino acid sequence: CASSITDTDTQYF. V gene TRBV6-5 combines with J gene TRBJ2-3; no reliable D call. The CDR3 is 13 amino acids. V was clipped by 5 bases and J by 2 bases, with 8 bases between them. In germline, CDR1 is MNHEY, CDR2 SVGAGI.

This clone was counted a single time. This chain links TRBV2 with TRBJ1-1; 10 nucleotides align to TRBD1. The CDR3 consists of 15 residues. Germline V CDR1 and CDR2: SNHLY, FYNNEI. V gave up 4 bases and J gave up 4 bases; unmatched junction bases: 6. CDR3 bases: TGTGCCAGCAGTGGGGACAGGGGACGGAGCACTGAAGCTTTCTTT. It encodes CASSGDRGRSTEAFF.

The count of this clone is one. V and J are TRBV6-5 and TRBJ1-2; 7 bases map to TRBD1. J was trimmed by 5 bases and V by 6 bases; bases with no gene match: 6. CDR3 length: 13 amino acids. The germline V gene encodes CDR1 MNHEY and CDR2 SVGAGI. The DNA for the CDR3 is TGTGCCAGCAGGGAAACAGGGGTTTATGGCTACACCTTC. Its translation is CASRETGVYGYTF.

The sample holds a few counts of this clone. The V call is TRBV5-4, the J call TRBJ2-5; 11 bases map to TRBD2. Trimming cost V 4 bases and J 2 bases; bases outside gene matches: 1. The length of the CDR3 is 14 residues. CDR1 is SGHNT, CDR2 YYREEE, per germline (reference sequence). The DNA for the CDR3 is TGTGCCAGCAGCACTAGCGGGAGACAAGAGACCCAGTACTTC. It yields the protein CASSTSGRQETQYF.

The gene calls are TRBV18 and TRBJ1-2, with unresolved D. V dropped 3 bases and J dropped 11 bases, with 19 bases sitting between them. Germline loops: CDR1 KGHSH, CDR2 LQKENI. The CDR3 runs 14 residues. CDR3 residues: CASSPPGSYYGYTF. In DNA, the CDR3 is TGTGCCAGCTCACCCCCGGGGAGCTACTACGGTTACACCTTC.

The rearrangement uses TRBV5-1 and TRBJ2-1, with 11 bases that match TRBD2. The germline gives CDR1 SGHRS, CDR2 YFSETQ. The ends lost 2 bases at V and 6 bases at J; junction bases unmatched: 4. The CDR3 length is 15 residues. This CDR3 is CASSLGLAGINEQFF. Written as DNA, the CDR3 is TGCGCCAGCAGCTTAGGACTAGCGGGTATCAATGAGCAGTTCTTC. Full variable domain (missing parts from reference TRBV5-1 and TRBJ2-1): KAGVTQTPRYLIKTRGQQVTLSCSPISGHRSVSWYQQTPGQGLQFLFEYFSETQRNKGNFPGRFSGRQFSNSRSEMNVSTLELGDSALYLCASSLGLAGINEQFFGPGTRLTVL.

This clone was picked up a small number of times. The rearrangement joins TRBV7-2 to TRBJ2-2, with D perhaps TRBD2 (7 bases). The CDR3 is made up of 13 amino acids. Between the trimmed V and J ends, which lost 3 bases and 12 bases, there was a span of 14 bases. CDR1 is SGHTA and CDR2 is FQGNSA in the germline V gene. This CDR3 is CASSFRGGLKLFF. In DNA, the CDR3 is TGTGCCAGCAGCTTCAGGGGAGGGTTGAAGCTGTTTTTT. The variable domain in full, completed from reference TRBV7-2 and TRBJ2-2, reads GAGVSQSPSNKVTEKGKDVELRCDPISGHTALYWYRQSLGQGLEFLIYFQGNSAPDKSGLPSDRFSAERTGGSVSTLTIQRTQQEDSAVYLCASSFRGGLKLFFGEGSRLTVL.

The rearrangement links TRBV29-1 to TRBJ2-3, with unresolved D. The CDR3 is 13 residues long. Per the germline V gene, CDR1 is SQVTM and CDR2 is ANQGSEA. The V end lost 6 bases, the J end lost 2 bases, and 12 bases lay between the germline ends. The CDR3 DNA reads TGCAGCGTGGAGCCCCAGTCCACAGATACGCAGTATTTT. Translation gives CSVEPQSTDTQYF.

J is TRBJ1-4 and V is TRBV15; D is unclear. Trimming took off 1 base at V and 8 bases at J, with 8 bases between the two ends. Per the germline V gene, CDR1 is LNHNV and CDR2 is YYDKDF (reference sequence). The CDR3 has 13 amino acids. The CDR3 spells CATSRAPGEKLFF. The CDR3 DNA reads as TGTGCCACCAGCAGAGCCCCGGGGGAAAAACTGTTTTTT.

This clone was picked up a small number of times. The J gene is TRBJ2-1, the V gene TRBV5-1; D may be TRBD1 (5 bases). Trimming removed 4 bases at V and 1 base at J, with 15 bases between. The CDR3 runs to 16 residues. In germline, CDR1 is SGHRS, CDR2 YFSETQ. The CDR3 spells CASSPGWTQSYNEQFF. CDR3 DNA: TGCGCCAGCAGCCCTGGTTGGACACAATCCTACAATGAGCAGTTCTTC.

Of note for this clone: This may stem from a read error, because a much larger clone lies one nucleotide away. The rearrangement joins TRBV6-5 to TRBJ1-1; no reliable D call. The CDR3 length is 12 residues. Germline V CDR1 and CDR2: MNHEY, SVGAGI. V was trimmed by 2 bases and J by 4 bases, leaving 5 bases between them. CDR3 region: CASSYRATEAFF. CDR3 bases: TGTGCCAGCAGTTACAGGGCCACTGAAGCTTTCTTT.

The CDR3 spells CASTLDRGVGNTIYF. CDR3 nucleotide sequence: TGTGCCAGCACCTTGGACAGGGGGGTAGGAAACACCATATATTTT. The V gene is TRBV6-1, the J gene TRBJ1-3, with 10 bases fitting TRBD1. The CDR3 contains 15 residues. The germline V gene encodes CDR1 MNHNS and CDR2 SASEGT. The J segment lost 4 bases and the V segment lost 7 bases, leaving 7 bases of the junction unmatched.

This sequence joins TRBV19 and TRBJ2-7; 11 bases agree with TRBD1. Germline CDR1 is LNHDA and CDR2 is SQIVND (reference sequence). The CDR3 totals 15 residues. The V gene end was trimmed by 6 bases and the J gene end by 0 bases; junction bases not matched to a gene: 4. The CDR3 coding sequence is TGTGCCAGTAGACCCGGGACAGGGGGCTCCTACGAGCAGTACTTC. Protein: CASRPGTGGSYEQYF.